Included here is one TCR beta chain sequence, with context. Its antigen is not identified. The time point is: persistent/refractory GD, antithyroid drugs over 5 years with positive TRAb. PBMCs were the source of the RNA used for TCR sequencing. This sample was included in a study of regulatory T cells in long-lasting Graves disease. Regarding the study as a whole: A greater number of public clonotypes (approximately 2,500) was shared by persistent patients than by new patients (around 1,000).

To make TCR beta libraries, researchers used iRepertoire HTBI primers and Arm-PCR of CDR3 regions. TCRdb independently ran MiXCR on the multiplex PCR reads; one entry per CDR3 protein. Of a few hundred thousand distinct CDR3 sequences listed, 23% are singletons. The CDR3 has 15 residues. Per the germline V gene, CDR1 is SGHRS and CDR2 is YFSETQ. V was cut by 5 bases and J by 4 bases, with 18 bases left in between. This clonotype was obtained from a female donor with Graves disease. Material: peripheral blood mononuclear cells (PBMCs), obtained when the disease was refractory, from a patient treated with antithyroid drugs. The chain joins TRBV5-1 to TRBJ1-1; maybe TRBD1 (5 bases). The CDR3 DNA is TGCGCCAGCAGTCCCCTAGAGGGGATCGGCACTGAAGCTTTCTTT. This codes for CASSPLEGIGTEAFF.